Described below is a single T cell receptor beta chain sequence and its context. Its specific antigen is unknown. No much larger clonotype is one base removed from it; base qualities were not supplied. CDR1 and CDR2, per the germline V gene (reference sequence), are LNHDA and SQIVND. The junction shows trimming of 4 bases on V and 5 bases on J, plus 14 bases between the germline ends. Spanning cysteine to phenylalanine, the CDR3 consists of 15 amino acids. Of all the DNA, just the CDR3 is kept, 45 bases in frame from base 1. The data are from a study of cytomegalovirus exposure and HLA in healthy donors (dated by TCRdb to about 2017). For the wider study: According to an earlier analysis of 550 to 700 of the donors, about 179 million T cells yielded 117 million unique TCR beta sequences and about 300 Gb of sequence data. Roughly 320 gigabases of sequencing data and tens of millions of unique TCR sequences made up an early release that covered 500 to 700 HLA-typed donors. Of the roughly 410 genotyped donors, 65% to 90% were placed in the genetic ancestry cluster associated with self-reported Caucasian donors. The study was designed to test whether signatures of past pathogen exposure could be identified by cataloging public T cell receptors. Using immunosequencing, the study profiled T cell repertoires from approximately 700 subjects and related those repertoires to cytomegalovirus serostatus. A separate validation cohort of some 130 different subjects was used in addition to the approximately 640-subject first cohort. To predict cytomegalovirus infection status, the study combined high-throughput TCR immunosequencing, statistical association of individual TCRs with disease status, and machine learning. In a later analysis, previously published TCR beta repertoires from hundreds of donors were re-analyzed and high-resolution HLA genotyping was added so that TCR occurrence patterns could be studied. Rather than using new phenotypic data, the later analysis identified candidate immune exposures from TCR beta sequences and from how often those sequences occurred across donors. To decide whether each TCR beta V gene segment behaved as functional or pseudogenic, an earlier analysis of approximately 600 of the donors relied on high-throughput TCR beta sequencing. Donor age, sex, ethnicity and CMV serostatus were collected together with the repertoire data. Genome-wide SNP genotypes for about 55% of the roughly 670 donors were used in a later genetic analysis, which treated that subset as a discovery cohort. Every discovery cohort repertoire had been produced on one sequencing platform. Both class I and class II loci were covered by HLA typing, at four-digit resolution. The number of typed donors differed by locus: about 620-640 for A, B, C, DRB1 and DQB1; some 500 for DQA1; around 610 for DPA1; and 450 to 480 for DPB1. Four to six DR-DQ haplotypes were handled as single units for association and clustering, since linkage in the cohort was strong. Among almost 400 genotyped donors of the cohort, an average of approximately 250,000 unique TCR beta nucleotide sequences were sequenced per donor, about a sixth of them non-productive.

The cohort consisted of 600 or so healthy bone marrow donors. Cohort members were all nominally healthy when sampled, although unrecorded immune exposures were likely present. The donor tested CMV seropositive, placing the donor among the approximately 290 seropositive members of the cohort. Every donor gave a peripheral blood sample, and the peripheral blood mononuclear cells from that sample were used for TCR beta sequencing. Genomic DNA extraction from the blood cell samples was performed with the Qiagen DNeasy Blood Extraction Kit. Library preparation employed the immunoSEQ multiplex PCR assay. The multiplex PCR relied on a mix of 60 forward primers for TCR Vbeta segments and 13 reverse primers for TCR Jbeta segments. The CDR3 region of rearranged TCR beta genes was amplified from genomic DNA by a multiplex PCR assay. The amplified TCR beta libraries were sequenced on the Illumina HiSeq System as 87-base-pair reads. Processing in the source paper ran as follows. Across the roughly 670 repertoires, a later analysis counted 80 million or so unique TCR beta chains, around 10 million of which were shared by at least two donors. A nearest-neighbor algorithm error-corrected the raw reads and collapsed the reads into unique sequences, merging closely related sequences to remove PCR and sequencing errors. CDR3 sequences were aligned to IMGT reference sequences to assign V, D and J gene segments. For a sequence to be retained, at least a six-nucleotide match to both a V gene segment and a J gene segment was required. A rearrangement was called productive if the CDR3 had no stop codons and remained in frame with V and J, and every other rearrangement was called non-productive. Following IMGT convention, CDR3 was defined as the stretch from the second conserved V-encoded cysteine to the conserved J-encoded phenylalanine. The earlier analysis of some 600 of the donors excluded sequences that lacked an unambiguous match to a single V gene segment. In an earlier analysis of 587 of the donors, V segments were called functional above 56.7% productive rearrangements and were called segregating when the between-donor standard deviation exceeded 5%. A statistical classification framework was developed to diagnose cytomegalovirus status using the catalog of TCR beta chain sequences. In a later analysis, TCR nucleotide sequences were compared against IMGT/GENE-DB human TR gene sequences so that V and J genes could be assigned. In a later analysis, CDR3 sequences and most-parsimonious VDJ recombination scenarios were assigned using the TCRdist pipeline. In a later analysis, each TCR beta chain was defined by its CDR3 amino acid sequence together with its V-gene family, and reads without a unique V-gene family were excluded. In a later analysis, around 650 highly shared, low-generation-probability nucleotide sequences were removed to address suspected cross-contamination and a sequencing artifact. For each public chain, a later analysis derived a clonal expansion index from normalized ranks of inferred template counts within each repertoire. In a later analysis, generation probabilities were computed with a VDJ recombination model fitted to out-of-frame rearrangements, and the resulting probabilities were checked against IGoR. A later analysis scored TCR-TCR, TCR-HLA and TCR-CMV co-occurrence with hypergeometric tests, applying a repertoire-size bias correction to TCR pairs. False discovery rates were estimated in a later analysis by permuting HLA or CMV assignments 20 times. In a later analysis, co-occurring TCRs were grouped using DBSCAN, and TCRdist sequence similarity was added for clustering within HLA-allele-positive subsets. For co-occurrence clustering, repertoires with fewer than 30,000 or more than 120,000 public chains were excluded, along with 4 to 6 repertoires with anomalous nucleotide sharing. TCRdb stores this immuneACCESS table with in-frame sequences only. Part of the clones is absent; in the studies checked, under half of the shortfall reflects unresolved V genes, and no reason is known for the rest. The D gene and trimming were derived from the DNA, and the V and J assignments and clone size from that table. The table for this sample lists about 190,000 clones; almost 75% of them were counted only once. The ten largest clones add up to less than 4% of the sample.

The investigation overall reported the following: According to the authors, the approach could potentially be generalized to other disease states and immunological phenotypes. The classifier was reported to diagnose cytomegalovirus status with high specificity and sensitivity in both the original cohort and the validation cohort. Over 15 rarely observed V segments, including chromosome 9 orphons, were excluded from the earlier analysis of about 600 of the donors because counts were too low. A later analysis found that most CMV-associated TCR beta chains appeared HLA-restricted, with HLA associations seemingly driven largely by CMV exposure. According to a later analysis, parvovirus B19, influenza, CMV and Epstein-Barr virus appeared linked to several top co-occurrence clusters. A few of the identified cytomegalovirus-associated TCR beta chains were confirmed in vitro to be specific for cytomegalovirus antigens. Compared with equally common non-associated chains, HLA-associated TCR beta chains in a later analysis were more clonally expanded and had lower generation probabilities. A later genetic analysis reported fewer N-insertions in productive TCRs among donors in an Asian-associated ancestry cluster than the approximately 670-donor mean. The study listed around 160 TCR beta chains as associated with cytomegalovirus. Because HLA typing was unavailable for some donors at each locus, only the typed subset was used in association tests. In an earlier analysis of 587 of the donors, most TCR beta V segments appeared in productive rearrangements about 87% or about 30% of the time, broadly matching IMGT annotations. A later analysis found that TCR association rates varied across HLA loci, with DRB1 alleles showing the most associated TCRs and HLA-C alleles the fewest. A cluster of highly shared sequence variants was judged likely to represent a technical artifact of the sequencing pipeline. In a later analysis, 16,951 TCR beta sequences were associated with specific HLA alleles at a false discovery rate of 0.05. A further reported finding was that TCR beta sequences accurately predicted the HLA-A and HLA-B alleles for most subjects in the first cohort. Linkage disequilibrium might explain the correlated functional status among segregating V segments, but an unknown experimental factor could not be ruled out. When HLA alleles, especially DR and DQ, strongly co-occurred, TCR associations were difficult to assign to individual alleles. The only immune exposure information available for the cohort was CMV serostatus. The cohort was sequenced for TCR beta chains only, and without alpha or paired-chain data the features that could be detected were limited. Most TCR sequences were seen in very few donors, while some public TCRs were found in many individuals. The 87-base-pair reads could not distinguish some IMGT-functional V segments, including TRBV6-2 and TRBV6-3, so those segments were excluded. Sequencing depth was assumed to be roughly uniform across donors in the presence/absence analyses, though that assumption may not hold. An association between a missense DCLRE1C variant and V-gene and J-gene trimming of TCR beta chains was found in a later genetic analysis and replicated in an independent cohort.

Sequences were obtained from PBMCs. The chain is made from TRBV19 and TRBJ1-4, and possibly TRBD1, on 5 matching bases. This receptor was identified in a woman in her twenties or thirties in good health and CMV-seropositive. In nucleotides, the sequence is TGTGCCAGTAGTACCAGACAGCCGTGGAATGAAAAACTGTTTTTT. This translates into CASSTRQPWNEKLFF.